This TCR beta chain is drawn from a study of blood T cell repertoires in COVID-19. About this clone itself: Other DNA sequences in the sample encode the same CDR3.

Assay: immunoSEQ multiplex PCR; the TCRdb copy retains only in-frame clones and omits some. Here the sample spans some 400,000 clones, around 87% being singletons. Trimming took off 1 base at V and 4 bases at J, with 4 bases between the two ends. The CDR3 extends over 13 amino acids. The receptor's source is a man younger than 40 who had recovered from COVID-19. The gene calls are TRBV12-3 or TRBV12-4 and TRBJ2-2, with D uncertain. The sequenced material came from PBMCs or T cells enriched from blood (not recorded which). CDR3 region: CASSLVGTGELFF. For the CDR3, the DNA is TGTGCCAGCAGTTTAGTCGGCACCGGGGAGCTGTTTTTT.